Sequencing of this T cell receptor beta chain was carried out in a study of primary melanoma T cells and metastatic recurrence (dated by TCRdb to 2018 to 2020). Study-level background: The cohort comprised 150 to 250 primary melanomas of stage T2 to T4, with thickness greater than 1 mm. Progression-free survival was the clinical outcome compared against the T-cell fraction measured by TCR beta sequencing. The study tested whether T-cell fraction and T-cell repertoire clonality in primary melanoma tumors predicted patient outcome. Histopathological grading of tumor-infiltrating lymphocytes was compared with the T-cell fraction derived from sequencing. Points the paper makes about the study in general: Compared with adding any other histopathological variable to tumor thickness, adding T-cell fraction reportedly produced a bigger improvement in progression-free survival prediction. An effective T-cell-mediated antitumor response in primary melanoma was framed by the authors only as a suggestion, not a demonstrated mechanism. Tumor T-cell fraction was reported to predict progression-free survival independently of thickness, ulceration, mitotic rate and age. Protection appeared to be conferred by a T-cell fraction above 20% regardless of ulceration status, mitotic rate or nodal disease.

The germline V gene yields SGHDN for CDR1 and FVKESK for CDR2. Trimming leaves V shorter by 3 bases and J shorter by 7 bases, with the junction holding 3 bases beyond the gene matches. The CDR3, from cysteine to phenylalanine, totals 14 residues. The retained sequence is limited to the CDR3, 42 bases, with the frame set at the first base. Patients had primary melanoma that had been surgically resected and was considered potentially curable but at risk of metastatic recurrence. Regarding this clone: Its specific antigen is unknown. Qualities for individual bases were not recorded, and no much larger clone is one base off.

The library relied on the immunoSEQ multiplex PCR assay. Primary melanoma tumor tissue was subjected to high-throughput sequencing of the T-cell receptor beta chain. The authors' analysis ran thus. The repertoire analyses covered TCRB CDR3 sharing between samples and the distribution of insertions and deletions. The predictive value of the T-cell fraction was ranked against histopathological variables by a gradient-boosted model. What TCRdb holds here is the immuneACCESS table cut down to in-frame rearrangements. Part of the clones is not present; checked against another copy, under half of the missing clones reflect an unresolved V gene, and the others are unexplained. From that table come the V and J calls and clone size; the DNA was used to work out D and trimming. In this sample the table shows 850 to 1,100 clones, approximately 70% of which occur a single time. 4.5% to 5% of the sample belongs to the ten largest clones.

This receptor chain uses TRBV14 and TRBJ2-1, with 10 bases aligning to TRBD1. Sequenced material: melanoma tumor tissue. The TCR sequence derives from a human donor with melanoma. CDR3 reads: CASSHRDRGNEQFF. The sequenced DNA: TGTGCCAGCAGCCATCGGGACAGGGGTAATGAGCAGTTCTTC. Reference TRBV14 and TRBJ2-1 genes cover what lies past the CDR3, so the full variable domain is EAGVTQFPSHSVIEKGQTVTLRCDPISGHDNLYWYRRVMGKEIKFLLHFVKESKQDESGMPNNRFLAERTGGTYSTLKVQPAELEDSGVYFCASSHRDRGNEQFFGPGTRLTVL.